This T cell receptor beta chain was sequenced in a study of patients and donors after allogeneic stem cell transplantation. This clonotype was seen at least ten times. The CDR3 consists of 15 residues. Germline V gene lookup returns CDR1 MNHEY and CDR2 SVGAGI. V trimming: 3 bases; J trimming: 5 bases; junction bases outside the gene matches: 8. TCRdb re-derived calls from the RT-PCR reads in MiXCR, one entry per CDR3 protein. The table lists approximately 410,000 distinct CDR3 sequences, about a sixth of them singletons. The V gene is TRBV6-5, the J gene TRBJ2-7; TRBD1 aligns across 9 bases. The sequence was collected from a human donor who was either an allogeneic HSCT recipient or a stem cell or donor lymphocyte infusion donor (not recorded which). It is not recorded whose cells these are; they may come from a transplant donor. Material: blood, either unsorted or a sorted T cell fraction (not recorded which). The CDR3 DNA is TGTGCCAGCAGTTATGCCACAGGGGGCTATGACGAGCAGTACTTC. Translated, it gives CASSYATGGYDEQYF.